A selection of T cell receptor beta chains follows, all from one sample in a study of response to subunit inactivated influenza vaccine. TCRdb re-derived calls from the RT-PCR reads in MiXCR, one entry per CDR3 protein. The sample carries about 520,000 distinct CDR3 sequences, about 25% recorded once. The input for sequencing was CD4+ T cells sorted from PBMCs, taken 5 to 6 days after vaccination. These receptors all stem from a man in his fifties who received an inactivated influenza vaccine. Each CDR3 is given with its conserved first and last residue. The order of the fields is V gene, clone size, J gene, CDR3 length, D gene, CDR3 DNA, CDR3 protein. D genes are given only for firm matches. Clone size is given for some rows only: seen once, a few or many times, or a class if the clone is expanded.

TRBV12-3/TRBV12-4	many	TRBJ1-3	13	.	TGTGCCAGCAGACCATTCTCTGGAAACACCATATATTTT	CASRPFSGNTIYF
TRBV5-5	once	TRBJ2-1	16	.	TGTGCCAGCAGCTTGGTCCGGGGTACCCCTCTGGGTGAGCAGTTCTTC	CASSLVRGTPLGEQFF
TRBV20-1	.	TRBJ2-4	16	.	TGCAGTGCTAGAGCAGGACAGACGGAGGCCAAAAACATTCAGTACTTC	CSARAGQTEAKNIQYF
TRBV28	.	TRBJ1-5	13	.	TGTGCCAGCAGTCTTACAGGGCCGGGGGGCCAGCATTTT	CASSLTGPGGQHF
TRBV12-3/TRBV12-4	few	TRBJ2-3	20	.	TGTGCCAGCATCTATCAATCAGGTTTTGTGGAGGGGTTCAGCACAGATACGCAGTATTTT	CASIYQSGFVEGFSTDTQYF
TRBV12-3/TRBV12-4	once	TRBJ2-3	18	TRBD2	TGTGCCAGCAGTCGGGGTTATCGGGGGGGCACGTCTGCAGATACGCAGTATTTT	CASSRGYRGGTSADTQYF
TRBV6-5	.	TRBJ2-2	18	TRBD2	TGTGCCAGCAGTTACTCCCGTGGGCCTAGCGGATCCACCGGGGAGCTGTTTTTT	CASSYSRGPSGSTGELFF
TRBV2	.	TRBJ2-7	12	.	TGTGCCAGCATGATGCAGGTCTACGAGCAGTACTTC	CASMMQVYEQYF
TRBV20-1	.	TRBJ2-2	15	TRBD2	TGCAGTGCTAGACGATCTAGCGGGGGGACCGGGGAGCTGTTTTTT	CSARRSSGGTGELFF
TRBV20-1	few	TRBJ2-2	14	TRBD2	TGCAGTGCTGTAGGACTAGCGGACACCGGGGAGCTGTTTTTT	CSAVGLADTGELFF
TRBV10-3	few	TRBJ1-2	12	TRBD1	TGTGCCATAACAGGGGCTAACTATGGCTACACCTTC	CAITGANYGYTF
TRBV12-3/TRBV12-4	few	TRBJ2-4	14	.	TGTGCCAGCAGTTTACGGCACGACAAAAACATTCAGTACTTC	CASSLRHDKNIQYF
TRBV19	.	TRBJ2-6	15	.	TGTGCCAGTAGAGACATAGGAGTTGGGGCCAACGTCCTGACTTTC	CASRDIGVGANVLTF
TRBV20-1	few	TRBJ1-1	12	.	TGCAGTGCGACGCGTATGAACACTGAAGCTTTCTTT	CSATRMNTEAFF
TRBV18	.	TRBJ2-7	18	TRBD2	TGTGCCAGCTCACCCGCCGGGACTAGCGGGAGAGGAGGCTACGAGCAGTACTTC	CASSPAGTSGRGGYEQYF
TRBV7-2	few	TRBJ2-3	13	.	TGTGCCAGCAGCTTGGTACGGTTGGATACGCAGTATTTT	CASSLVRLDTQYF
TRBV7-9	few	TRBJ2-2	14	.	TGTGCCAGCAGCTTAGCTACGGAAACCGGGGAGCTGTTTTTT	CASSLATETGELFF
TRBV5-1	.	TRBJ2-3	15	.	TGCGCCAGCAGCCCCCCGTTGGCTGTCACAGATACGCAGTATTTT	CASSPPLAVTDTQYF
TRBV4-1	.	TRBJ2-1	14	.	TGCGCCAGCAGCCAAGTGTCAGGGGGGAATGAGCAGTTCTTC	CASSQVSGGNEQFF
TRBV2	.	TRBJ2-1	13	TRBD1	TGTGCCAGCAGAGACACAGGGGTCCATGAGCAGTTCTTC	CASRDTGVHEQFF
TRBV5-5	few	TRBJ1-4	15	.	TGTGCCAGCAGTCGAGACAGATCAACTAATGAAAAACTGTTTTTT	CASSRDRSTNEKLFF
TRBV7-6	.	TRBJ2-5	12	.	TGTGCCAGCAGCTTAGCGGGGGGTGCCCAGTACTTC	CASSLAGGAQYF
TRBV4-3	.	TRBJ2-7	15	TRBD1	TGCGCCAGCAGCCAGGGGGACAGGGGGCTCTACGAGCAGTACTTC	CASSQGDRGLYEQYF
TRBV6-5	few	TRBJ2-7	15	TRBD1	TGTGCCAGCAGTTATCAGGGACAGGGTAGCCACGAGCAGTACTTC	CASSYQGQGSHEQYF
TRBV5-1	.	TRBJ2-7	15	TRBD1	TGCGCCAGCAGCTTGTCGACAGGGTCGGGCTACGAGCAGTACTTC	CASSLSTGSGYEQYF
TRBV6-2/TRBV6-3	.	TRBJ2-7	14	TRBD1	TGTGCCAGCAGTTCTATGACAGGGGATTACGAGCAGTACTTC	CASSSMTGDYEQYF
TRBV10-3	few	TRBJ2-3	16	.	TGTGCCACAACCCGGGACCAGACCTATGAGACAGATACGCAGTATTTT	CATTRDQTYETDTQYF
TRBV6-5	few	TRBJ2-3	17	.	TGTGCCAGCAGTTACTCGCCAGGGGGGCCTAGCACAGATACGCAGTATTTT	CASSYSPGGPSTDTQYF
TRBV6-5	.	TRBJ2-5	18	TRBD2	TGTGCCAGCAGTTCCCGGATGATGGGGGGAGGGGATCGAGAGACCCAGTACTTC	CASSSRMMGGGDRETQYF
TRBV20-1	.	TRBJ2-3	17	TRBD2	TGCAGTGCTAGAGATCTAGCGGGAACGACTAGCACAGATACGCAGTATTTT	CSARDLAGTTSTDTQYF
TRBV20-1	few	TRBJ2-1	16	.	TGCAGTGCTAGAGTTGGAGCTAGCCGCTCTGGGAATGAGCAGTTCTTC	CSARVGASRSGNEQFF
TRBV27	.	TRBJ1-5	15	.	TGTGCCAGCAGGTCCATGCAGGGAAGCAATCAGCCCCAGCATTTT	CASRSMQGSNQPQHF
TRBV5-6	.	TRBJ2-1	16	.	TGTGCCAGCAGCGCTGCGCTGGCCCGAGGGGTGAATGAGCAGTTCTTC	CASSAALARGVNEQFF
TRBV10-3	.	TRBJ2-3	14	TRBD2	TGTGCCTCAGGTAGCGGGGGGGCTCGAGATACGCAGTATTTT	CASGSGGARDTQYF
TRBV20-1	few	TRBJ2-1	13	.	TGCAGTGCTCGGGGCATTCAGGACAATGAGCAGTTCTTC	CSARGIQDNEQFF
TRBV20-1	.	TRBJ1-5	15	.	TGCAGTGCTAGAATTGGGGGTTATAGCAATCAGCCCCAGCATTTT	CSARIGGYSNQPQHF